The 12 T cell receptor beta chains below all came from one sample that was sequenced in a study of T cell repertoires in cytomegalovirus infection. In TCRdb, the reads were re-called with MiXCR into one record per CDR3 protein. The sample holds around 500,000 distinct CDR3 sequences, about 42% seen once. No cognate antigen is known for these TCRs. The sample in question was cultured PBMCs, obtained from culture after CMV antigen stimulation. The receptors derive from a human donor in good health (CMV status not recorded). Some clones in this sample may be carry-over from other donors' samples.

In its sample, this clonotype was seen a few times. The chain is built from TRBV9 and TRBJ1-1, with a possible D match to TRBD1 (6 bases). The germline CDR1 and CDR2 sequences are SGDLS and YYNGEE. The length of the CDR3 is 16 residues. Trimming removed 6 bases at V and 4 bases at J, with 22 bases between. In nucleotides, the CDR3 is TGTGCCAGCAACGGCGGGTGGGGGGGCGCGGGCACTGAAGCTTTCTTT. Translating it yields CASNGGWGGAGTEAFF.

The CDR3 DNA follows: TGTGCCAGCTCAACTCATAGACCAGCAACTAATGAAAAACTGTTTTTT. Translating gives CASSTHRPATNEKLFF. The chain combines TRBV6-6 with TRBJ1-4, with unresolved D. The CDR3 covers 16 residues. With 8 bases removed from V and 0 bases from J, the gap between germline ends came to 16 bases. CDR1 is MNHNY and CDR2 is SVGAGI in the germline V gene (reference sequence).

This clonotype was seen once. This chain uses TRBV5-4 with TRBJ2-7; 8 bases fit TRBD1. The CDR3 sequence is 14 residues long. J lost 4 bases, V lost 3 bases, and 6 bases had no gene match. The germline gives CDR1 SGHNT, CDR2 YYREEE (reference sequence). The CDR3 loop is CASSSAGGAYEQYF. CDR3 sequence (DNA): TGTGCCAGCAGCTCCGCAGGGGGCGCGTACGAGCAGTACTTC.

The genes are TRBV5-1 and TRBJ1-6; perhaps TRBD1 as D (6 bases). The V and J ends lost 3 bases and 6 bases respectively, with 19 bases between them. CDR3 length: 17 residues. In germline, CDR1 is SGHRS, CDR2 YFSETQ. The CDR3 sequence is CASSSIPRQVLNSPLHF. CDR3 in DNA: TGCGCCAGCAGCTCGATCCCTCGACAGGTCCTTAATTCACCCCTCCACTTT.

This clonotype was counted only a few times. The CDR3 here is CASSYKGDYGYTF. Here the CDR3 DNA reads TGTGCCAGCAGTTACAAGGGAGACTATGGCTACACCTTC. The chain recombines TRBV6-5 with TRBJ1-2; D gene ambiguous. V shed 2 bases and J shed 3 bases, with 7 bases lying between them. CDR3 length equals 13 residues. Germline V lookup: CDR1 MNHEY, CDR2 SVGAGI.

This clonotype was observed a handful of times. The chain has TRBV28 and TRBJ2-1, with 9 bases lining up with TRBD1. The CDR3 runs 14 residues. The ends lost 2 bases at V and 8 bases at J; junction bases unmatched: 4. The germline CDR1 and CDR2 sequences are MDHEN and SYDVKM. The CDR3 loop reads CASSLGTGRDEQFF. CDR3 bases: TGTGCCAGCAGTTTAGGGACAGGGAGAGATGAGCAGTTCTTC.

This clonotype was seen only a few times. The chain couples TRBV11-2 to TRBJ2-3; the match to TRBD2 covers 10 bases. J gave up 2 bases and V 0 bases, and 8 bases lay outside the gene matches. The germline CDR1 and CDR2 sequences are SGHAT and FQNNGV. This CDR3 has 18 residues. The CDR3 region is CASSLEVVLAGFTDTQYF. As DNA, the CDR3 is TGTGCCAGCAGCTTAGAGGTGGTACTAGCGGGGTTCACAGATACGCAGTATTTT.

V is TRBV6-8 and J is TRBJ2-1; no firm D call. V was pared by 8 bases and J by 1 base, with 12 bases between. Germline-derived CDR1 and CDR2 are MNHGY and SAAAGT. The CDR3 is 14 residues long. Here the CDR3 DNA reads TGTGCCAGCGCCTTAGACCGTTCCTACAATGAGCAGTTCTTC. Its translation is CASALDRSYNEQFF.

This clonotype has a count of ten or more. The CDR3 loop is CASSPTRGTGELFF. In nucleotides, the CDR3 is TGTGCCAGCAGCCCCACTAGGGGTACCGGGGAGCTGTTTTTT. J is TRBJ2-2 and V is TRBV7-2, with D perhaps given as TRBD1 or TRBD2 (5 bases each). V dropped 5 bases and J dropped 5 bases, with 12 bases sitting between them. The CDR3 length is 14 residues. Per germline, CDR1 SGHTA and CDR2 FQGNSA. The whole variable domain, filled in from reference TRBV7-2 and TRBJ2-2, reads GAGVSQSPSNKVTEKGKDVELRCDPISGHTALYWYRQSLGQGLEFLIYFQGNSAPDKSGLPSDRFSAERTGGSVSTLTIQRTQQEDSAVYLCASSPTRGTGELFFGEGSRLTVL.

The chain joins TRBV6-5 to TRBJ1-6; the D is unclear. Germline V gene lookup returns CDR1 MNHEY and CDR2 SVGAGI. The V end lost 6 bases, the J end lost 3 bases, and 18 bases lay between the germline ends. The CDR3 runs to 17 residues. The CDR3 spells CASSRTVSLGYNSPLHF. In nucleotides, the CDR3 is TGTGCCAGCAGCCGGACCGTGAGCCTCGGCTATAATTCACCCCTCCACTTT.

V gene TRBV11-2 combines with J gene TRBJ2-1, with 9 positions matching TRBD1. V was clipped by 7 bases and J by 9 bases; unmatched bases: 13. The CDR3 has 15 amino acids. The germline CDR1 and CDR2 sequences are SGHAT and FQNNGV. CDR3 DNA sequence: TGTGCCAGCACCTCCAGGGACAGGGACGCAGTTGAGCAGTTCTTC. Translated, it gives CASTSRDRDAVEQFF. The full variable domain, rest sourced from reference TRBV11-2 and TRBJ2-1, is EAGVAQSPRYKIIEKRQSVAFWCNPISGHATLYWYQQILGQGPKLLIQFQNNGVVDDSQLPKDRFSAERLKGVDSTLKIQPAKLEDSAVYLCASTSRDRDAVEQFFGPGTRLTVL.

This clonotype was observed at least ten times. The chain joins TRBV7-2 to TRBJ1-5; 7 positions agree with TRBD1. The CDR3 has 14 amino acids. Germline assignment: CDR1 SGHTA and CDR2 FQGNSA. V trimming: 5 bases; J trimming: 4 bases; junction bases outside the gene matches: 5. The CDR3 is CASSPRQGNQPQHF. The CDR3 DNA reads TGTGCCAGCAGCCCTCGACAGGGAAATCAGCCCCAGCATTTT. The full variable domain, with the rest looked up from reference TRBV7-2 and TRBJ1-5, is GAGVSQSPSNKVTEKGKDVELRCDPISGHTALYWYRQSLGQGLEFLIYFQGNSAPDKSGLPSDRFSAERTGGSVSTLTIQRTQQEDSAVYLCASSPRQGNQPQHFGDGTRLSIL.